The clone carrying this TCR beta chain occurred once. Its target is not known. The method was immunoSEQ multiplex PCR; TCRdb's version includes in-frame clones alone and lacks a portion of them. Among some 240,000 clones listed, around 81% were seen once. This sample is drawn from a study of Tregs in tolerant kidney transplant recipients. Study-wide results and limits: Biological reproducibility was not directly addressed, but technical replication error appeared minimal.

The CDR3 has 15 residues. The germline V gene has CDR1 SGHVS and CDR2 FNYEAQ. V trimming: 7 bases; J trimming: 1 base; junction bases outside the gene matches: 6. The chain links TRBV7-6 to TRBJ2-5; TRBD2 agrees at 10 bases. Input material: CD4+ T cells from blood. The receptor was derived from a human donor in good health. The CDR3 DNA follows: TGTGCCAGCAAATGGCTAGCGGGGGCCCAAGAGACCCAGTACTTC. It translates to CASKWLAGAQETQYF.